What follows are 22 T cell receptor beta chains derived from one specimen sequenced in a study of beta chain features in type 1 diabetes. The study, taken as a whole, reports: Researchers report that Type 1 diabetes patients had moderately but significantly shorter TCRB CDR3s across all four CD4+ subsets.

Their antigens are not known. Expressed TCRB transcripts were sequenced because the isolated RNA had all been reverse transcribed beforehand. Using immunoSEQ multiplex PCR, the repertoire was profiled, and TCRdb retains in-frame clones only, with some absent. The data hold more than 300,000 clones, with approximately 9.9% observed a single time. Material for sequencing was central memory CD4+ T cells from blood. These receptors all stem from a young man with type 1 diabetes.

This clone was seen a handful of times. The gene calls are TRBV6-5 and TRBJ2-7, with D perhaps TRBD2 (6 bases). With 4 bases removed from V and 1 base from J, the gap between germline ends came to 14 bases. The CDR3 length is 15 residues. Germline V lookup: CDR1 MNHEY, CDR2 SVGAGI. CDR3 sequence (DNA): TGTGCCAGCAGTTTATTCACGGGGGAATCCTACGAGCAGTACTTC. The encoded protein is CASSLFTGESYEQYF.

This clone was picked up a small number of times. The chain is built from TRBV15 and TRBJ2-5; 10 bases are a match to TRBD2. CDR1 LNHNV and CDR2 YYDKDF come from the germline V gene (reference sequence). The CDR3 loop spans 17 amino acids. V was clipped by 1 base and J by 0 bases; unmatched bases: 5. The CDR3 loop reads CATSRGGLAENQETQYF. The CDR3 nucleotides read TGTGCCACCAGCAGAGGCGGACTAGCGGAAAACCAAGAGACCCAGTACTTC.

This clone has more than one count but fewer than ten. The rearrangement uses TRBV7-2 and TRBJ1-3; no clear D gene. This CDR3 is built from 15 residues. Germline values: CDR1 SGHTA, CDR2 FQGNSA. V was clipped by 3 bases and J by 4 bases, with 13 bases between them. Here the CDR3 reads CASSLARLAGNTIYF. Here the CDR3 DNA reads TGTGCCAGCAGCTTGGCCAGGCTGGCCGGAAACACCATATATTTT.

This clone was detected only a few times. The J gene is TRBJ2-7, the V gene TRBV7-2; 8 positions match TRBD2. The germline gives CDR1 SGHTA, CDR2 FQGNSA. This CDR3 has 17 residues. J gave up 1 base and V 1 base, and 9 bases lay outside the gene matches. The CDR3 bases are TGTGCCAGCAGCTTAGGGTATGCGAGCGGGGGTTCCTACGAGCAGTACTTC. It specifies CASSLGYASGGSYEQYF.

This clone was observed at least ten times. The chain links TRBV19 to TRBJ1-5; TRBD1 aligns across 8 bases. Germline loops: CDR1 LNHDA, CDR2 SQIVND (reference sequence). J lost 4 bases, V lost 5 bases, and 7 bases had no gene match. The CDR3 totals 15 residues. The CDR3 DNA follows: TGTGCCAGTAGTCTTCGGCAGGGGGCAAATCAGCCCCAGCATTTT. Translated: CASSLRQGANQPQHF.

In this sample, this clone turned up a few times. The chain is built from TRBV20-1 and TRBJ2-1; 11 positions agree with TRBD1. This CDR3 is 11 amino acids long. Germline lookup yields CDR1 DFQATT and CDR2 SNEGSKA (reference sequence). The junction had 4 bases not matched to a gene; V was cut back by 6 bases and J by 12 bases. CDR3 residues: CSAGTGGGQFF. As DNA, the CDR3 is TGCAGTGCCGGGACAGGGGGAGGGCAGTTCTTC.

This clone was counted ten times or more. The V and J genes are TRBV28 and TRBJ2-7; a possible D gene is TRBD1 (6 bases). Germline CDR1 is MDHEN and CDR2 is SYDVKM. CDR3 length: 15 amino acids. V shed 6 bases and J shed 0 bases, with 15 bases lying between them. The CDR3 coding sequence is TGTGCCAGCAGCGCCACAGGGTCTATCTCCTACGAGCAGTACTTC. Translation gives CASSATGSISYEQYF.

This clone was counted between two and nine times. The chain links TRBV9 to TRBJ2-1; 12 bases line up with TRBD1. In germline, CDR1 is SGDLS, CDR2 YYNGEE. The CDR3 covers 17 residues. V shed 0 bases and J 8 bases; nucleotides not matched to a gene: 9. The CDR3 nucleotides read TGTGCCAGCAGCGTAGTTACCGGGACAGGGGGCATCGATGAGCAGTTCTTC. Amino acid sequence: CASSVVTGTGGIDEQFF.

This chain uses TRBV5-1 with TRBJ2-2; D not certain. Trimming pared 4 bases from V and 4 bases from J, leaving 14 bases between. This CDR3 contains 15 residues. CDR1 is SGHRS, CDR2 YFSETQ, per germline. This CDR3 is CASSPWPPGTGELFF. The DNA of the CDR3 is TGCGCCAGCAGCCCCTGGCCTCCGGGCACCGGGGAGCTGTTTTTT.

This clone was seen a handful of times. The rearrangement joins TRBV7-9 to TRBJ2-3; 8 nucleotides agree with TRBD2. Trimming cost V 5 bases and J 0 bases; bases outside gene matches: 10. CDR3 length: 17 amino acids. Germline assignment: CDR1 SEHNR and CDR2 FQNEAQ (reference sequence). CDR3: CASSHPAGGGSTDTQYF. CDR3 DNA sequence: TGTGCCAGCAGCCACCCGGCGGGCGGGGGGAGCACAGATACGCAGTATTTT. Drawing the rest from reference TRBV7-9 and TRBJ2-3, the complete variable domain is DTGVSQNPRHKITKRGQNVTFRCDPISEHNRLYWYRQTLGQGPEFLTYFQNEAQLEKSRLLSDRFSAERPKGSFSTLEIQRTEQGDSAMYLCASSHPAGGGSTDTQYFGPGTRLTVL.

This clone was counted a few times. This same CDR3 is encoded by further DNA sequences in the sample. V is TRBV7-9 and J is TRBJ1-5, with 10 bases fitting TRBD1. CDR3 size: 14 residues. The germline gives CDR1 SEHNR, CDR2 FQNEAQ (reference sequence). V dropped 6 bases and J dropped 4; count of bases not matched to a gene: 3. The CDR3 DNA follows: TGTGCCAGCAGTCTGGACAGGGGGAATCAGCCCCAGCATTTT. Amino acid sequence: CASSLDRGNQPQHF.

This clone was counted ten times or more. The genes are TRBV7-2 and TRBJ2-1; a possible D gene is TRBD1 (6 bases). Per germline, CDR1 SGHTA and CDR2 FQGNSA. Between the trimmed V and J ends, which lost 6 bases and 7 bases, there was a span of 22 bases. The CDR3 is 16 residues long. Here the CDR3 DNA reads TGTGCCAGCAGACCAAAGGGTGCACAGGGTAGTAATGAGCAGTTCTTC. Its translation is CASRPKGAQGSNEQFF.

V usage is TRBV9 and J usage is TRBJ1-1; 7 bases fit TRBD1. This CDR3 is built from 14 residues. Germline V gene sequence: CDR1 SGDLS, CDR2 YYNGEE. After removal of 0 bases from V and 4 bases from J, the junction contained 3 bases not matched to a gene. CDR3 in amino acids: CASSVAPGGTEAFF. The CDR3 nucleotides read TGTGCCAGCAGCGTAGCTCCAGGGGGCACTGAAGCTTTCTTT.

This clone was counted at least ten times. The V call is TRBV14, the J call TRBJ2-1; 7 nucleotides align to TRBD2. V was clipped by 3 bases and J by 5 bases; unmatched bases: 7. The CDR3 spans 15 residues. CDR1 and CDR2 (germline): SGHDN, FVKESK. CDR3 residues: CASSHPGGGNNEQFF. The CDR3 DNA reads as TGTGCCAGCAGCCACCCGGGCGGGGGTAACAATGAGCAGTTCTTC.

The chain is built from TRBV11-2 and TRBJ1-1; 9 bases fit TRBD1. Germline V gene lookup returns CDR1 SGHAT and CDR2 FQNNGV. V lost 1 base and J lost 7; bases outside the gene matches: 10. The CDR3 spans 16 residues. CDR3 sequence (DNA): TGTGCCAGCAGCTTAGGAAGAGGGACAGGGAAAAGTGAAGCTTTCTTT. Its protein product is CASSLGRGTGKSEAFF.

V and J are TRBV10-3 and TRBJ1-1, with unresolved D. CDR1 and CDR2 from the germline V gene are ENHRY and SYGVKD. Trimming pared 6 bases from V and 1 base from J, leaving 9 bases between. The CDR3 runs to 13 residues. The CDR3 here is CAIRRDSNTEAFF. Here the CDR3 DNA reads TGTGCCATCAGGAGGGATTCGAACACTGAAGCTTTCTTT.

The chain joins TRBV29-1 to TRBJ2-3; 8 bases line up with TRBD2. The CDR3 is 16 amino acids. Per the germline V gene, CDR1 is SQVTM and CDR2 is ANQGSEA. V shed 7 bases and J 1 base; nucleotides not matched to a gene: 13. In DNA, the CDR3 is TGCAGCGCCCAGGAGAGGGGGGGACTAGGCACAGATACGCAGTATTTT. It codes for CSAQERGGLGTDTQYF.

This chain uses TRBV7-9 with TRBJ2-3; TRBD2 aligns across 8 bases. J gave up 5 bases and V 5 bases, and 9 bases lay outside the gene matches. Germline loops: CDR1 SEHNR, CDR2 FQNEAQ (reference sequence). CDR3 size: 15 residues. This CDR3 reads CASSLTSGGGDTQYF. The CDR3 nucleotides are TGTGCCAGCAGCCTCACGAGCGGGGGAGGAGATACGCAGTATTTT.

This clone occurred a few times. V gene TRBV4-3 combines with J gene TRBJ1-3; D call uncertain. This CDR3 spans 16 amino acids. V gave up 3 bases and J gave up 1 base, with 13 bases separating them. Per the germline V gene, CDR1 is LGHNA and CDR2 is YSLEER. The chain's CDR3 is CASSHSPGESGNTIYF. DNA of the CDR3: TGCGCCAGCAGCCACTCGCCCGGGGAGTCTGGAAACACCATATATTTT.

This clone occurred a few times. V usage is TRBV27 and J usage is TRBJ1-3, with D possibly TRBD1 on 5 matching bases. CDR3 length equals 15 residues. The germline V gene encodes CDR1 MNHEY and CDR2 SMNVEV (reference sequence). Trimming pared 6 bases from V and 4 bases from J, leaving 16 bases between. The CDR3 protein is CASSPAGRKGNTIYF. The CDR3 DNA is TGTGCCAGCAGCCCCGCAGGGAGAAAAGGAAACACCATATATTTT.

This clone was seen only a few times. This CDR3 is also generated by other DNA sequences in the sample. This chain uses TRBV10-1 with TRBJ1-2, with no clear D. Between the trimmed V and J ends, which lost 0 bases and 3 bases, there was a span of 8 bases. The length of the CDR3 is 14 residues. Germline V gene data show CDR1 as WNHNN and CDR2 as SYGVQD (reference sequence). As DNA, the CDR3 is TGCGCCAGCAGTGAGTCGGGCCGGGACTATGGCTACACCTTC. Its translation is CASSESGRDYGYTF.

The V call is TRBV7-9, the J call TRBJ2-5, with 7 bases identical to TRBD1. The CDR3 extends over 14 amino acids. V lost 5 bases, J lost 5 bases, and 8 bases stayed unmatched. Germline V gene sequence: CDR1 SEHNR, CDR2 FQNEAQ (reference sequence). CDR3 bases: TGTGCCAGCAGCCCCACAGGGGCGCGGGAGACCCAGTACTTC. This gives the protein CASSPTGARETQYF.